The 18 T cell receptor beta chains below come from one sample, sequenced in a study of T cell repertoires in cytomegalovirus infection. These receptors lack a known antigen. TCRdb passed the reads through MiXCR, listing each CDR3 protein once. This sample has about 700,000 distinct CDR3 sequences, with 33% found just once. Sequenced material: cultured PBMCs, taken from culture after CMV antigen stimulation. Every receptor here comes from a human donor in good health (CMV status not recorded). Some clones in this sample may be carry-over from other donors' samples.

A few counts support this clonotype. The gene calls are TRBV27 and TRBJ2-5; TRBD2 agrees at 10 bases. The length of the CDR3 is 15 residues. Per the germline V gene, CDR1 is MNHEY and CDR2 is SMNVEV (reference sequence). With 8 bases clipped from V and 5 bases from J, the junction kept 11 bases outside the gene matches. CDR3 in amino acids: CASGRASGSLETQYF. For the CDR3, the DNA is TGTGCCAGCGGACGGGCTAGCGGGAGTCTGGAGACCCAGTACTTC.

The rearrangement links TRBV6-1 to TRBJ2-1; no clear D. V lost 6 bases and J lost 4, with 19 bases in between. From germline, CDR1 is MNHNS and CDR2 SASEGT. The CDR3 consists of 16 residues. CDR3 DNA: TGTGCCAGCAGGGACCAACCTATTGAGAGTTACAATGAGCAGTTCTTC. Encoded protein: CASRDQPIESYNEQFF.

This clonotype was picked up many times. This chain uses TRBV7-2 with TRBJ2-3; 7 positions match TRBD1. CDR1 and CDR2 (germline): SGHTA, FQGNSA. The CDR3 has 17 amino acids. The V and J ends lost 0 bases and 1 base, in that order; junction bases with no gene match: 7. CDR3 nucleotides: TGTGCCAGCAGCTTAGCTAGTTCAGGGGGTCGCACAGATACGCAGTATTTT. Amino acids: CASSLASSGGRTDTQYF.

The rearrangement links TRBV7-2 to TRBJ1-2; D gene uncertain. The CDR3 covers 13 residues. Looked up from germline, CDR1 is SGHTA and CDR2 is FQGNSA. Trimming removed 10 bases from V and 2 bases from J, with 14 bases in between. In DNA, the CDR3 is TGTGCCACGAGGCGGGGATTCAACTATGGCTACACCTTC. It translates to CATRRGFNYGYTF. Full variable domain (remainder filled in from reference TRBV7-2 and TRBJ1-2): GAGVSQSPSNKVTEKGKDVELRCDPISGHTALYWYRQSLGQGLEFLIYFQGNSAPDKSGLPSDRFSAERTGGSVSTLTIQRTQQEDSAVYLCATRRGFNYGYTFGSGTRLTVV.

Ten or more counts support this clonotype. The genes are TRBV7-9 and TRBJ2-7, with D uncertain. V was trimmed by 5 bases and J by 7 bases, leaving 12 bases between them. Germline CDR1 is SEHNR and CDR2 is FQNEAQ (reference sequence). The CDR3 runs 12 residues. CDR3 coding DNA: TGTGCCAGCAGCCCCGGGCCTTTGGAGCAGTACTTC. Protein sequence: CASSPGPLEQYF.

This chain uses TRBV7-8 with TRBJ1-2; D is perhaps TRBD1 (5 bases). CDR1 SGHVS and CDR2 FQNEAQ come from the germline V gene. V lost 5 bases and J lost 1, with 17 bases in between. This CDR3 has 16 amino acids. CDR3 region: CASSPGRRGLNYGYTF. DNA of the CDR3: TGTGCCAGCAGCCCCGGTCGGAGGGGACTTAACTATGGCTACACCTTC.

This clonotype appeared a few times. J is TRBJ1-1 and V is TRBV10-3; D perhaps matches TRBD1 (6 bases). The germline V and J ends were trimmed by 10 bases and 5 bases, with 17 bases remaining between them. The CDR3 runs 13 residues. The germline gives CDR1 ENHRY, CDR2 SYGVKD. The CDR3 is CATKQQGSTEAFF. The CDR3 nucleotides read TGTGCCACCAAACAACAGGGATCGACTGAAGCTTTCTTT.

This clonotype was seen only a few times. V gene TRBV7-2 combines with J gene TRBJ2-3, with a tentative D call TRBD1 (6 bases). V was shortened by 5 bases and J by 2 bases, with 11 bases between the two germline ends. This CDR3 has 14 amino acids. Germline V lookup: CDR1 SGHTA, CDR2 FQGNSA. The CDR3 here is CASSRDTTTDTQYF. In nucleotides, the CDR3 is TGTGCCAGCAGCCGGGACACAACCACAGATACGCAGTATTTT.

The rearrangement uses TRBV10-3 and TRBJ2-1, with TRBD2 matching over 8 bases. Germline CDR1 and CDR2: ENHRY and SYGVKD. The CDR3 is 13 amino acids. With V trimmed by 5 bases and J by 8 bases, 5 bases remained unmatched. CDR3 nucleotides: TGTGCCATCAGTAAGCGGGAGTATTATGAGCAGTTCTTC. It yields the protein CAISKREYYEQFF.

This chain connects TRBV2 to TRBJ1-6, with 10 positions matching TRBD1. The ends lost 8 bases at V and 9 bases at J; junction bases unmatched: 13. The germline CDR1 and CDR2 sequences are SNHLY and FYNNEI. The CDR3 contains 16 residues. CDR3 sequence: CASVRTGGSKGSPLHF. In nucleotides, the CDR3 is TGTGCCAGCGTAAGGACAGGGGGAAGTAAGGGTTCACCCCTCCACTTT. Combining the CDR3 with reference TRBV2 and TRBJ1-6 gives the whole variable domain EPEVTQTPSHQVTQMGQEVILRCVPISNHLYFYWYRQILGQKVEFLVSFYNNEISEKSEIFDDQFSVERPDGSNFTLKIRSTKLEDSAMYFCASVRTGGSKGSPLHFGNGTRLTVT.

This rearrangement joins TRBV6-5 to TRBJ2-1, with D perhaps matching TRBD2 (6 bases). Looked up from germline, CDR1 is MNHEY and CDR2 is SVGAGI. V lost 4 bases, J lost 6 bases, and 22 bases lay in between. The CDR3 consists of 17 residues. This CDR3 reads CASSSKRYGLSSNEQFF. The CDR3 region has the DNA TGTGCCAGCAGTTCCAAAAGATACGGACTAAGTTCCAATGAGCAGTTCTTC.

Many counts were recorded for this clonotype. This chain connects TRBV6-1 to TRBJ2-1, with a tentative D call TRBD2 (5 bases). Germline V lookup: CDR1 MNHNS, CDR2 SASEGT. The V and J ends lost 0 bases and 6 bases respectively, with 18 bases between them. This CDR3 has 17 residues. In DNA, the CDR3 is TGTGCCAGCAGTGAAGCCCGGGGTAGCGCGTTGTTCAATGAGCAGTTCTTC. Translation gives CASSEARGSALFNEQFF.

The chain combines TRBV10-3 with TRBJ2-5, with 8 bases matching TRBD1. The CDR3 sequence is 16 residues long. CDR1 is ENHRY and CDR2 is SYGVKD in the germline V gene. Trimming at V came to 2 bases and at J to 4 bases, leaving 9 bases not matched to a gene. The CDR3 loop reads CAISEPGGGGGETQYF. CDR3 bases: TGTGCCATCAGTGAGCCAGGGGGCGGAGGTGGAGAGACCCAGTACTTC.

The chain is built from TRBV19 and TRBJ1-1, with 11 bases fitting TRBD1. The CDR3 consists of 16 residues. In germline, CDR1 is LNHDA, CDR2 SQIVND (reference sequence). Trimming at V came to 8 bases and at J to 4 bases, leaving 12 bases not matched to a gene. The CDR3 nucleotides are TGTGCCAGTGGGGACAGGGGGAGGAGCGGGTTCACTGAAGCTTTCTTT. Translated: CASGDRGRSGFTEAFF. The whole variable domain, remainder taken from reference TRBV19 and TRBJ1-1, is DGGITQSPKYLFRKEGQNVTLSCEQNLNHDAMYWYRQDPGQGLRLIYYSQIVNDFQKGDIAEGYSVSREKKESFPLTVTSAQKNPTAFYLCASGDRGRSGFTEAFFGQGTRLTVV.

This clonotype was counted a few times. V and J are TRBV19 and TRBJ1-3, with unresolved D. The CDR3 loop spans 14 amino acids. The V and J ends lost 7 bases and 2 bases respectively, with 12 bases between them. Germline V gives CDR1 LNHDA, CDR2 SQIVND (reference sequence). CDR3: CASTLGRAGNTIYF. Written as DNA, the CDR3 is TGTGCCAGTACCTTGGGAAGGGCTGGAAACACCATATATTTT. The full variable domain, in which reference TRBV19 and TRBJ1-3 provide the parts outside the CDR3, is DGGITQSPKYLFRKEGQNVTLSCEQNLNHDAMYWYRQDPGQGLRLIYYSQIVNDFQKGDIAEGYSVSREKKESFPLTVTSAQKNPTAFYLCASTLGRAGNTIYFGEGSWLTVV.

V is TRBV4-1 and J is TRBJ1-5; 7 bases agree with TRBD1. Germline values: CDR1 MGHRA, CDR2 YSYEKL. This CDR3 spans 15 amino acids. The junction had 5 bases not matched to a gene; V was cut back by 0 bases and J by 6 bases. CDR3 DNA sequence: TGCGCCAGCAGCCAAGATGACAGGGAGGGTCAGCCCCAGCATTTT. Translated: CASSQDDREGQPQHF.

This clonotype was seen more than once but under ten times. V usage is TRBV28 and J usage is TRBJ2-7; tentatively, D is TRBD2 (6 bases). CDR3 length: 14 residues. The germline V gene encodes CDR1 MDHEN and CDR2 SYDVKM. V gave up 8 bases and J gave up 0 bases, with 14 bases separating them. DNA for the CDR3: TGTGCCAGCCGTCGGGACTCAACCTCCTACGAGCAGTACTTC. This encodes CASRRDSTSYEQYF.

The V gene is TRBV7-9, the J gene TRBJ2-7; D remains ambiguous. V lost 4 bases to trimming and J lost 1 base, with 11 bases between them. CDR3 length equals 14 residues. Germline CDR1 and CDR2: SEHNR and FQNEAQ (reference sequence). The CDR3 coding sequence is TGTGCCAGCAGCTCAAGAGACAATTCCTACGAGCAGTACTTC. Translating it yields CASSSRDNSYEQYF.